One and the same sample provided the 5 T cell receptor beta chains below, sequenced in a study of cytomegalovirus exposure and HLA in healthy donors. PCR primers comprised 60 Vbeta and 13 Jbeta primers. Repertoires were generated with immunoSEQ multiplex PCR, while TCRdb's copy carries only in-frame clones and drops some. This table has over 110,000 clones, about 80% appearing once. Source material: PBMCs. These receptors were collected from a woman aged 40 to 50 in good health and CMV-seropositive.

J is TRBJ1-2 and V is TRBV6-1; 7 bases are a match to TRBD1. Germline lookup yields CDR1 MNHNS and CDR2 SASEGT. The V and J ends lost 1 base and 7 bases, in that order; junction bases with no gene match: 9. This CDR3 has 15 amino acids. The chain's CDR3 is CASSEDPDRVVGYTF. The CDR3 region has the DNA TGTGCCAGCAGTGAAGACCCCGACAGGGTCGTTGGCTACACCTTC.

The V gene is TRBV15, the J gene TRBJ2-1, with 9 bases identical to TRBD2. Germline values: CDR1 LNHNV, CDR2 YYDKDF (reference sequence). Unmatched junction bases numbered 6, after V lost 1 base and J lost 5 bases. This CDR3 has 16 amino acids. This chain's CDR3 is CATSRGGLAGHNEQFF. The CDR3 region has the DNA TGTGCCACCAGCAGAGGTGGCCTAGCGGGACACAATGAGCAGTTCTTC.

CDR3 region: CASSLGHRETQYF. Written as DNA, the CDR3 is TGTGCCAGCAGCTTGGGACACCGAGAGACCCAGTACTTC. The genes are TRBV5-4 and TRBJ2-5; D remains unclear. V was pared by 0 bases and J by 4 bases, with 7 bases between. Germline V gives CDR1 SGHNT, CDR2 YYREEE (reference sequence). The CDR3 is made up of 13 amino acids.

The chain employs TRBV2 and TRBJ1-5, with a tentative D call TRBD1 (5 bases). There are 15 residues in the CDR3. Germline V gene lookup returns CDR1 SNHLY and CDR2 FYNNEI. V lost 3 bases, J lost 3 bases, and 12 bases lay in between. CDR3 nucleotide sequence: TGTGCCAGCAGTGAGGATCAACAGGTCAATCAGCCCCAGCATTTT. Amino acids: CASSEDQQVNQPQHF. Drawing the rest from reference TRBV2 and TRBJ1-5, the complete variable domain is EPEVTQTPSHQVTQMGQEVILRCVPISNHLYFYWYRQILGQKVEFLVSFYNNEISEKSEIFDDQFSVERPDGSNFTLKIRSTKLEDSAMYFCASSEDQQVNQPQHFGDGTRLSIL.

This clone was picked up a small number of times. This rearrangement joins TRBV2 to TRBJ1-5; D unclear. V dropped 11 bases and J dropped 3 bases, with 17 bases sitting between them. CDR1 and CDR2 from the germline V gene are SNHLY and FYNNEI. This CDR3 has 14 amino acids. Written as DNA, the CDR3 is TGTGCCTCAACCTCCCAGGCTCCCAATCAGCCCCAGCATTTT. Protein product: CASTSQAPNQPQHF.